The text below deals with one TCR beta chain. Its antigen is undetermined. The junction and the germline gene differ at one end; a read error may be behind it. A single record per CDR3 protein comes from TCRdb applying MiXCR to the reads. Here the sample spans roughly 990,000 distinct CDR3 sequences, 30% to 40% being singletons. The source of the sample is a study of T cell repertoires in cytomegalovirus infection. Study background: Carrying CMV and the relevant HLA type showed in public TCR beta signatures. Study-level findings and limits: Public TCR beta family frequency separated CMV-and-HLA carriers, including in an independent cohort. CMV-specific TCR beta clonotypes restricted by HLA-C dominated the ex vivo response.

The germline gives CDR1 DFQATT, CDR2 SNEGSKA (reference sequence). The CDR3 runs to 14 residues. The sequence came from a human donor in good health (CMV status not recorded). Some clones in this sample may be carry-over from other donors' samples. The source was cultured CD8+ T cells from PBMCs, collected from culture after CMV antigen stimulation. The chain is built from TRBV20-1 and TRBJ1-2; D is possibly TRBD1 (5 bases). This CDR3 is CSARRGLIEYGHTF. For the CDR3, the DNA is TGCAGTGCTAGAAGGGGACTGATTGAGTATGGCCACACCTTC.